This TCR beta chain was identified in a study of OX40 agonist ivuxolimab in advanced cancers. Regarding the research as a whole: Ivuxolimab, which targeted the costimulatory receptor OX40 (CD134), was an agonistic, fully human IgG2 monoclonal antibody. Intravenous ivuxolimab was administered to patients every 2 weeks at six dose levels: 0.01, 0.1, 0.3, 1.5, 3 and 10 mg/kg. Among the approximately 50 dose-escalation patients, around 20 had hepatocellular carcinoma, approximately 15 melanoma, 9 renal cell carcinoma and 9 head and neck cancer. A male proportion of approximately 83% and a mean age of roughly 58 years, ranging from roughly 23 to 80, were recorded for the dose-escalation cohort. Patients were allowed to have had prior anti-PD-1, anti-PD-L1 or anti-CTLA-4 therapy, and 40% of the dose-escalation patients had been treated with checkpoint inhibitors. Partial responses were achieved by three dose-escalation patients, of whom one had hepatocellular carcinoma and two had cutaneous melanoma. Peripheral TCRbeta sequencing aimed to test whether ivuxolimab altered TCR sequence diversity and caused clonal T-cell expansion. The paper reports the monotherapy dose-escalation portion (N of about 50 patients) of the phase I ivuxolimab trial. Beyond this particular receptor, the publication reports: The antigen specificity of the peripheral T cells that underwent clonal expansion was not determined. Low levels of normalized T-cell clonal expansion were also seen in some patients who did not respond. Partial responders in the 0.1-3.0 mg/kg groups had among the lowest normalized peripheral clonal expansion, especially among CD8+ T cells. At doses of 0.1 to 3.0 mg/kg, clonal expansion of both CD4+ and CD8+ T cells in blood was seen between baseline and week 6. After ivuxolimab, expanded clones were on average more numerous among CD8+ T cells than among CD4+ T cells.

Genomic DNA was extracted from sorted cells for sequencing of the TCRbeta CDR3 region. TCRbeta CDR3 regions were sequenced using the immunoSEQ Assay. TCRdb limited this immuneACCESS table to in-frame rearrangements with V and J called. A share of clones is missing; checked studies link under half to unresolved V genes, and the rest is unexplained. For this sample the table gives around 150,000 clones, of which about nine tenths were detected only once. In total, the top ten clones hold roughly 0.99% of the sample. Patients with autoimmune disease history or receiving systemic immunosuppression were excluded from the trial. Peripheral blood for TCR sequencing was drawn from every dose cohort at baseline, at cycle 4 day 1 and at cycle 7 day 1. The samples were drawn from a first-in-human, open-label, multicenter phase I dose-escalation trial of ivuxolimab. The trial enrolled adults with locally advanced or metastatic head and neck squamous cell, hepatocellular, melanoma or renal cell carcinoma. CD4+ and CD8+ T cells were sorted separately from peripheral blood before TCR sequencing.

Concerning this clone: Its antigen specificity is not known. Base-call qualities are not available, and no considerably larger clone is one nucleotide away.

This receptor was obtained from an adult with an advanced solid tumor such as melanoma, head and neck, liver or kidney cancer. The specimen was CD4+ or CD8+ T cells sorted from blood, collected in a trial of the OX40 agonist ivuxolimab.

The CDR3 region has the sequence CASSFSRDRTDTQYF. The DNA reads TGTGCCAGCAGCTTTAGCAGGGATCGCACAGATACGCAGTATTTT. The sequence is built from TRBV7-3 and TRBJ2-3; the D gene is perhaps TRBD1, from 5 matching bases. The CDR3, from cysteine to phenylalanine, totals 15 residues. Only the CDR3 part of the read is kept: 45 bases, read in frame from the first base. The junction carries 11 bases between V and J, which are trimmed by 3 bases and 1 base respectively. Sequences SGHTA (CDR1) and FQGTGA (CDR2) are obtained from the germline V gene.